This TCR beta chain is from a study of T cells in Graves' hyperthyroidism and ophthalmopathy. The sample holds a few counts of this clonotype. The junction and the germline gene differ at one end; a read error may be behind it. TCR beta CDR3 sequences were amplified from RNA transcripts. An initial round of RT-PCR targeting the TCR CDR3 relied on the HTBI primer set. Via MiXCR, TCRdb re-called the multiplex PCR reads, giving one row per CDR3 protein. This table has hundreds of thousands of distinct CDR3 sequences, more than 30% appearing once. Graves' hyperthyroidism qualified as stable when ophthalmopathy did not progress within 18 months. Hyperthyroidism, newly diagnosed and lasting under 2 months, affected patients aged 18 to 65. Exclusion followed for patients with uncontrolled infection, other autoimmune disease, pregnancy or lactation. Extraction of PBMCs used roughly 9.4 ml of fresh peripheral blood.

Germline values: CDR1 MGHRA, CDR2 YSYEKL. The CDR3 covers 14 residues. The clonotype originates from a man aged 18-30 years with Graves' hyperthyroidism. What was sequenced was blood. The V gene is TRBV4-1, the J gene TRBJ2-7, with 7 bases that match TRBD1. The CDR3 DNA sequence: TGTGCCAGCAGCCAAGGTTCAGGGGGCTACGAGCAGTACTTC. This gives the protein CASSQGSGGYEQYF.